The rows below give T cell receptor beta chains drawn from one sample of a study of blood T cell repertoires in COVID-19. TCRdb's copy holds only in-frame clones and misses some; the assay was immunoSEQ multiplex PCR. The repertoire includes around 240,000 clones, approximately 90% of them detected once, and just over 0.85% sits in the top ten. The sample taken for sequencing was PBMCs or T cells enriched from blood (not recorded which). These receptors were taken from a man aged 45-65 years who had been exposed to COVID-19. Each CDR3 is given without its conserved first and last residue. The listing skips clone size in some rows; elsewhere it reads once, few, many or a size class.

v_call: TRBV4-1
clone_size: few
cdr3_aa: ASSQDLASLVGDTQY

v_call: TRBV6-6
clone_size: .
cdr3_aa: ASSNRQGMRQPQH

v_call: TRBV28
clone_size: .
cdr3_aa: ASSPEGAAPLH

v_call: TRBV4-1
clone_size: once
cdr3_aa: ASSQARRVNTEAF

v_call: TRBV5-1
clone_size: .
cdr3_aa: ASSLSGVNSYEQY

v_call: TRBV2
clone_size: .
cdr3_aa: ASSGQNEKLF

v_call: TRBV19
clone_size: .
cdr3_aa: ASSIGQGGYTEAF

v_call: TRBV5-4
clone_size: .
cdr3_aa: ASSQGGDRGSEQY

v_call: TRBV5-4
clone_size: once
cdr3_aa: ASSLAERINEQF

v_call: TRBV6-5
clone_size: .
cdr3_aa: ASMWGGGEGDTQY

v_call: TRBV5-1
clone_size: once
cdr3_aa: ASSLRVGDTGELF

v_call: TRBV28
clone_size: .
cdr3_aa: ASSDTSNQPQH

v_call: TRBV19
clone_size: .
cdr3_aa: ASSGGFGNTEAF

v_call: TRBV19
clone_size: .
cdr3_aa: ASSKQGYVNSPLH

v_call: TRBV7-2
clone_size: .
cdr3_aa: ASSSGPAQY

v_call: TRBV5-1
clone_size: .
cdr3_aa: ASSPGLAGKETQY

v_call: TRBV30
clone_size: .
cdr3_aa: AWSVYRTGWNTGELF

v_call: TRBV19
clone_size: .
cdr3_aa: ASSLRLGPNNEQF

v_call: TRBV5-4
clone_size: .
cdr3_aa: ASSPTDRDTEAF

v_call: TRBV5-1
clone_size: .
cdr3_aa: ASSPGTGGGGNEKLF

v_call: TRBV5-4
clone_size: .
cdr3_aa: ASSLQGVTEAF

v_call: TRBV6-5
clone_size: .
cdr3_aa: ASSTAYNQPQH

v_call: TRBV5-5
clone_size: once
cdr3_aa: ASSARTGGNSPLH

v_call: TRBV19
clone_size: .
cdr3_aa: ASSRDRENTEAF

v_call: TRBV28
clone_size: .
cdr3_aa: ASSPRDRGLPGYT

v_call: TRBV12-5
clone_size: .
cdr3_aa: ASGLARLAGRTDTQY

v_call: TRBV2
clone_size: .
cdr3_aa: ASSAQGATQY

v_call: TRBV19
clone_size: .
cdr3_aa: ASSPAGGQETQY